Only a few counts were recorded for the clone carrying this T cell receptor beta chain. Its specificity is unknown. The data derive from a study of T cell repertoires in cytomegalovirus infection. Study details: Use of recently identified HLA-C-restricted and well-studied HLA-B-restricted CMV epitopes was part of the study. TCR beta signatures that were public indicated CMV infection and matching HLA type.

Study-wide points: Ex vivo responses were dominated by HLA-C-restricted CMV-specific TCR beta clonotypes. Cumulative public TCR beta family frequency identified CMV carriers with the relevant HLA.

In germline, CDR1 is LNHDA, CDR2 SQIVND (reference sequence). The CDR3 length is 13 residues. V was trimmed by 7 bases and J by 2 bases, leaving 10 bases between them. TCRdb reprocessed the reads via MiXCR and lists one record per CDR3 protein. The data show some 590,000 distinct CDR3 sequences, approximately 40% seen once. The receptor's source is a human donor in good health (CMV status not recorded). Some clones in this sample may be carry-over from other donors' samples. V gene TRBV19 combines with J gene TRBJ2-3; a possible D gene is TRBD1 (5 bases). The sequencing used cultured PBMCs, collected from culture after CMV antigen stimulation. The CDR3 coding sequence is TGTGCCAGTATTGGCAGGGACACAGATACGCAGTATTTT. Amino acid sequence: CASIGRDTDTQYF.